This T cell receptor (beta chain) was identified in a study of cytomegalovirus exposure and HLA in healthy donors. For the study at large: Caucasian-associated ancestry cluster membership applied to about 77% of around 400 genotyped donors.

PCR was performed using 60 Vbeta and 13 Jbeta primers. Data came from immunoSEQ multiplex PCR; TCRdb stores just in-frame clones and leaves some out. The sample consists of 150,000 to 200,000 clones, roughly 87% of them appearing once. This clonotype was obtained from a young woman in good health and CMV-seronegative. Sequenced material: PBMCs.

In nucleotides, the CDR3 is TGTGCCAGCAGCCGATTACTTGCGGGGCAGTTCTTC. It yields the protein CASSRLLAGQFF. V gene TRBV11-2 combines with J gene TRBJ2-1, with D possibly being TRBD2 (5 bases). This CDR3 contains 12 residues. Trimming shortened V by 5 bases and J by 12 bases, and 14 bases separated the two germline ends. Germline V gene lookup returns CDR1 SGHAT and CDR2 FQNNGV.